Sequencing of this T cell receptor (beta chain) was carried out in a study of CD8 T cells in ankylosing spondylitis. Notes on the study in general: Seemingly characteristic of ankylosing spondylitis blood was a TCR beta motif consisting of about 8 highly homologous variants. As reported, disease-linked clones showed significant enrichment in matched ankylosing spondylitis synovial fluid.

TCR beta libraries were made by quantitative 5'-RACE with molecular barcodes. TCRdb used MiXCR to reprocess the 5' RACE reads, holding one entry per CDR3 protein. The repertoire holds roughly 370,000 distinct CDR3 sequences, with under 25% as singletons. This clonotype occurred a few times. The antigen is undetermined. The CDR3 is 15 amino acids. Unmatched junction bases numbered 6, after V lost 5 bases and J lost 2 bases. Germline V lookup: CDR1 SGHTA, CDR2 FQGNSA. Sequencing was performed on blood, either unsorted or a sorted T cell fraction (not recorded which). This chain links TRBV7-2 with TRBJ2-3; 8 bases line up with TRBD2. The receptor comes from a male donor with ankylosing spondylitis. The CDR3 is CASSPRGGPTDTQYF. In DNA, the CDR3 is TGTGCCAGCAGCCCCCGGGGGGGCCCCACAGATACGCAGTATTTT.